These 2 T cell receptor beta chains originate from one sample sequenced in a study of blood T cell repertoires in COVID-19. Method: immunoSEQ multiplex PCR; TCRdb's copy keeps in-frame clones and lacks some. There are 240,000 or so clones in the sample; over 65% occur only once, and approximately 3.2% lies in the top ten. The specimen sequenced was peripheral blood. The receptors were sampled from a woman older than 75 with acute or convalescent COVID-19.

The CDR3 sequence: CASSLTSTDTQYF. DNA of the CDR3: TGTGCCAGCAGTCTGACTAGCACAGATACGCAGTATTTT. The gene calls are TRBV6-5 and TRBJ2-3; D gene unclear. Germline assignment: CDR1 MNHEY and CDR2 SVGAGI. This CDR3 contains 13 residues. V shed 5 bases and J shed 0 bases, with 6 bases lying between them.

J is TRBJ2-7 and V is TRBV6-6, with 8 bases that match TRBD1. Germline CDR1 is MNHNY and CDR2 is SVGAGI (reference sequence). J lost 5 bases, V lost 4 bases, and 7 bases had no gene match. The CDR3 extends over 14 amino acids. CDR3 nucleotide sequence: TGTGCCAGCAGTTTAGCAGGGGGCGGCGACGAGCAGTACTTC. Its protein is CASSLAGGGDEQYF.